The 5 T cell receptor beta chains listed next were all sequenced from one sample in a study of untreated major depressive disorder. For these receptors, no antigen is known. Here immunoSEQ multiplex PCR was the method, and the copy in TCRdb shows in-frame clones only, minus some. The sample has 20,000 or so clones, 92% seen once. Study results and caveats: Depressed patients' CD4+ T cells carried increased TRBV05-01 (Vbeta 5.1) usage versus control CD4+ T cells.

What was sequenced was CD4+ T cells from PBMCs. These receptors all stem from a middle-aged woman with major depressive disorder.

The chain has TRBV4-2 and TRBJ1-2, with 11 bases fitting TRBD1. V was pared by 3 bases and J by 10 bases, with 4 bases of the junction left unmatched. The CDR3 contains 13 residues. Germline assignment: CDR1 LGHNA and CDR2 YNFKEQ. For the CDR3, the DNA is TGTGCCAGCAGCCACTCGGGACAGGGGGACTACACCTTC. It is translated as CASSHSGQGDYTF.

The V and J genes are TRBV30 and TRBJ1-2; the D gene is possibly TRBD1 (5 bases). The CDR3 spans 12 residues. Germline lookup yields CDR1 GTSNPN and CDR2 SVGIG (reference sequence). The V end lost 3 bases, the J end lost 4 bases, and 9 bases lay between the germline ends. CDR3 nucleotides: TGTGCCTGGAGGTTCGGGGGCTATGGCTACACCTTC. Amino acids: CAWRFGGYGYTF.

The rearrangement joins TRBV9 to TRBJ1-5; D remains ambiguous. Per germline, CDR1 SGDLS and CDR2 YYNGEE. The CDR3 covers 16 residues. The V gene lost 4 bases and the J gene lost 4 bases, with 18 bases spanning the gap. Here the CDR3 reads CASSPSATRNNQPQHF. Here the CDR3 DNA reads TGTGCCAGCAGCCCCTCCGCGACAAGAAATAATCAGCCCCAGCATTTT. The whole variable domain, remainder taken from reference TRBV9 and TRBJ1-5, is DSGVTQTPKHLITATGQRVTLRCSPRSGDLSVYWYQQSLDQGLQFLIQYYNGEERAKGNILERFSAQQFPDLHSELNLSSLELGDSALYFCASSPSATRNNQPQHFGDGTRLSIL.

This clone has more than one count but fewer than ten. The chain combines TRBV6-1 with TRBJ2-1, with D perhaps TRBD1 (6 bases). V was cut by 5 bases and J by 4 bases, with 12 bases left in between. The CDR3 has 14 amino acids. Looked up from germline, CDR1 is MNHNS and CDR2 is SASEGT. Written as DNA, the CDR3 is TGTGCCAGCAGTACAGGGTTCCAATACAATGAGCAGTTCTTC. Protein: CASSTGFQYNEQFF.

The J gene is TRBJ1-3, the V gene TRBV10-2, with 8 bases that match TRBD1. V trimming: 7 bases; J trimming: 3 bases; junction bases outside the gene matches: 5. The CDR3 extends over 14 amino acids. Germline V gives CDR1 WSHSY, CDR2 SAAADI. The CDR3 sequence is CASNDRGGGNTIYF. The CDR3 nucleotides read TGCGCCAGCAACGACAGGGGAGGTGGAAACACCATATATTTT.